This entry lists 2 T cell receptor beta chains sequenced from one sample in a study of blood T cells in healthy people across ages. Together with a sample-barcoded 5' primer, a J-beta primer mix was included in a second PCR lasting about 6 to 11 cycles. Each CDR3 protein is one row after TCRdb ran MiXCR on the 5' RACE reads. Here the sample spans around 1.5 million distinct CDR3 sequences, around 39% being singletons. What was sequenced was blood. All receptors derive from a woman between 18 and 30 years old in good health.

This clonotype came up a few times. The chain couples TRBV18 to TRBJ2-7, with D tentatively TRBD2 (5 bases). From germline, CDR1 is KGHSH and CDR2 LQKENI. Between the trimmed V and J ends, which lost 4 bases and 2 bases, there was a span of 12 bases. The CDR3 extends over 14 amino acids. The DNA of the CDR3 is TGTGCCAGCTCACACGACTACAACCCCTACGAGCAGTACTTC. Its protein is CASSHDYNPYEQYF.

This rearrangement joins TRBV6-2 or TRBV6-3 to TRBJ1-6; D unclear. The CDR3 is 17 residues long. Germline V lookup: CDR1 MNHEY, CDR2 SVGEGT. Trimming took off 7 bases at V and 4 bases at J, with 20 bases between the two ends. CDR3 residues: CASTASRPQTYNSPLHF. As DNA, the CDR3 is TGTGCCAGCACAGCGTCGAGACCTCAGACGTATAATTCACCCCTCCACTTT.